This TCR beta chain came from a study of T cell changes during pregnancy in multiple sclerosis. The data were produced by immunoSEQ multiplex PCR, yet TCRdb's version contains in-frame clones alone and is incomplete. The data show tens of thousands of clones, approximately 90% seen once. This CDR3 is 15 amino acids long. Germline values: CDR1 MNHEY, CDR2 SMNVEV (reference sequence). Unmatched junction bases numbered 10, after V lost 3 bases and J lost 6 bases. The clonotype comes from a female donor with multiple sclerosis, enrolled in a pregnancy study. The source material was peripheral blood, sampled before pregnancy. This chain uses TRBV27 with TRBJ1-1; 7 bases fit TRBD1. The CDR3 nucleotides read TGTGCCAGCAGTTTCGGACAGGCCCTAGGTTCTGAAGCTTTCTTT. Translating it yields CASSFGQALGSEAFF.